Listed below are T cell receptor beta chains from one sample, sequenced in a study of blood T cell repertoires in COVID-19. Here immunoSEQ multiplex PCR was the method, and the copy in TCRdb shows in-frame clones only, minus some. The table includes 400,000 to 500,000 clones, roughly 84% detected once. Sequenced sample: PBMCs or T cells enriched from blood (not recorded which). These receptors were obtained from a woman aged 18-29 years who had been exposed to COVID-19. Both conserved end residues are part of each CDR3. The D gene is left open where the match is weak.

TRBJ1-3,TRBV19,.,TGTGCCAGTAGTCCCAAAAGGAGCTTCTCTGGAAACACCATATATTTT,CASSPKRSFSGNTIYF
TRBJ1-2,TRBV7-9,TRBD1,TGTGCCAGCAGCTTAGGCACGGGACAGTTCTATGGCTACACCTTC,CASSLGTGQFYGYTF
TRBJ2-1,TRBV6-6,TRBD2,TGTGCCAGCAGTGGCGAGCGGGACTCCTACAATGAGCAGTTCTTC,CASSGERDSYNEQFF
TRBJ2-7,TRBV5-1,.,TGCGCCAGCAGCTTCAGCGGGCTCTCCTACGAGCAGTACTTC,CASSFSGLSYEQYF
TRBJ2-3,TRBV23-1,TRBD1,TGCGCCAGCAGTCATTCAACAGGGGCTTACACAAATACGCAGTATTTT,CASSHSTGAYTNTQYF
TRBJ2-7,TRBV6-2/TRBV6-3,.,TGTGCCAGCAGTTCTCGGACGGGGACCTACGAGCAGTACTTC,CASSSRTGTYEQYF
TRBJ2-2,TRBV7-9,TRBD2,TGTGCCAGCAGCTTAGGACTAGCGGCTACCGGGGAGCTGTTTTTT,CASSLGLAATGELFF
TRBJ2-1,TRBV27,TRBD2,TGTGCCAGCAGTTTAGGGGGGGGGAATGAGCAGTTCTTC,CASSLGGGNEQFF
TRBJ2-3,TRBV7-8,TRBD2,TGTGCCAGCAGCCCCGGGACTAGCGACTTAACAGATACGCAGTATTTT,CASSPGTSDLTDTQYF
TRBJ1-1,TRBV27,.,TGTGCCAGCAGTTCCCTTCCCGGGGGCACTGAAGCTTTCTTT,CASSSLPGGTEAFF
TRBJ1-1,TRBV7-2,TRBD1,TGTGCCAGCAGCCACTCGGACAGGATGAACACTGAAGCTTTCTTT,CASSHSDRMNTEAFF
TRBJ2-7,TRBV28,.,TGTGCCACCCGGAGGACCTCCTACGAGCAGTACTTC,CATRRTSYEQYF
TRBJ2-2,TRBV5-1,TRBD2,TGCGCCAGCAGCTATGGGACTAGCGGGAGAGGGACCGGGGAGCTGTTTTTT,CASSYGTSGRGTGELFF
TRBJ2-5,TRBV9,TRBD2,TGTGCCAGCAGCGTAGACACTAGCGGGGAAGAGACCCAGTACTTC,CASSVDTSGEETQYF
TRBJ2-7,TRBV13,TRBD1,TGTGCCAGCAGGCGCCAGGGGGCGATTAGTCTCGAGCAGTACTTC,CASRRQGAISLEQYF
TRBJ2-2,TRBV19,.,TGTGCCACCCCAAAGAGTTACGCGAACACCGGGGAGCTGTTTTTT,CATPKSYANTGELFF